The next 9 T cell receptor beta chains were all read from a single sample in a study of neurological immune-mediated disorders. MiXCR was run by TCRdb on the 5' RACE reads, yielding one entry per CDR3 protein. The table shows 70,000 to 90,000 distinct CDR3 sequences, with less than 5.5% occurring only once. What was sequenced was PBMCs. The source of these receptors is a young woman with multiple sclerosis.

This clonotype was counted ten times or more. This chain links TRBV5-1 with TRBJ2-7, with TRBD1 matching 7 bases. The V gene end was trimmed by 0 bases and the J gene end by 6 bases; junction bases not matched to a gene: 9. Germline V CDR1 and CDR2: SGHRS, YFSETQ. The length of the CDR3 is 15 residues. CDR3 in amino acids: CASSLVVGQTGEQYF. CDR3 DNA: TGCGCCAGCAGCTTGGTGGTGGGACAGACGGGCGAGCAGTACTTC.

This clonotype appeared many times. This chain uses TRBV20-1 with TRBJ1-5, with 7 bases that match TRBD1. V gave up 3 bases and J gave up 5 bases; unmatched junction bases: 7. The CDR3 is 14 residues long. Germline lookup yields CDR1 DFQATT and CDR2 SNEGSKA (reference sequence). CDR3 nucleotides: TGCAGTGCTAGTGAGGGGGCGTATGATCAGCCCCAGCATTTT. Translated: CSASEGAYDQPQHF.

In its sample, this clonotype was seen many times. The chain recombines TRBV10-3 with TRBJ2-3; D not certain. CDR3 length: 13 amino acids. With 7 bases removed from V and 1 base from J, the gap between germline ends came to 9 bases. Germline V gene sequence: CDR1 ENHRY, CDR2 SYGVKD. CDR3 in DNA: TGTGCCATCAAGGCTTTAGGCACAGATACGCAGTATTTT. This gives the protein CAIKALGTDTQYF.

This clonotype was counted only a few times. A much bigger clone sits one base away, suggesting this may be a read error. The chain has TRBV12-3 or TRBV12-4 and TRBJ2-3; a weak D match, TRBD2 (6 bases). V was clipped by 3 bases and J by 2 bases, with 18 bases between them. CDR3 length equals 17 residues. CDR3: CASSFPFSGKITDTQYF. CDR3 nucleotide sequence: TGTGCCAGCAGTTTTCCGTTTAGCGGAAAGATCACAGATACGCAGTATTTT.

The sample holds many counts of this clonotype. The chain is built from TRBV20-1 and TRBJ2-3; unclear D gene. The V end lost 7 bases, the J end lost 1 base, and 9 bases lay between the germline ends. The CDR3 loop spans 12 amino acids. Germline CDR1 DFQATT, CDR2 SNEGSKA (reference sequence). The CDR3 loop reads CSVSRGTDTQYF. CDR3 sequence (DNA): TGCAGTGTCTCCCGGGGCACAGATACGCAGTATTTT.

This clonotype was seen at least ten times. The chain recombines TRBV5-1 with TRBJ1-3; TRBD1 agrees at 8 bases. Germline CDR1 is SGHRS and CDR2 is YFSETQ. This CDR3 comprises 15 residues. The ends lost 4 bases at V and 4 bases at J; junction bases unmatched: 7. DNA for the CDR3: TGCGCCAGCAGCACCGCAGGGGGCCGGGGAAACACCATATATTTT. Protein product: CASSTAGGRGNTIYF.

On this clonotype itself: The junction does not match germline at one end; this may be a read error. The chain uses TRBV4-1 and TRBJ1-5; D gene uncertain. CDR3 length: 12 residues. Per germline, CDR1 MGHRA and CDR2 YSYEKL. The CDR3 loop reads CDSSKGSQPQHF. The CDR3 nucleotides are TGCGACAGCAGCAAAGGAAGTCAGCCCCAGCATTTT.

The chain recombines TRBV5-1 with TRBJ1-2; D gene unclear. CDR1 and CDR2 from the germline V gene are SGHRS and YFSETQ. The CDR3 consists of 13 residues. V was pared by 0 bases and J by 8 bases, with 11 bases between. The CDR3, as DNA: TGCGCCAGCAGCTTGGGGGCAGGTCCAGGCTACACCTTC. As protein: CASSLGAGPGYTF.

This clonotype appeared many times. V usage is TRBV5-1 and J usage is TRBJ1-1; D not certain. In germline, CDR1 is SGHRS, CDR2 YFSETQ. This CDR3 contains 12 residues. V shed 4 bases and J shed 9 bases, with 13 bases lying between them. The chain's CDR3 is CASSNDKSKAFF. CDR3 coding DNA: TGCGCCAGCAGCAATGACAAGAGCAAAGCTTTCTTT.